This T cell receptor (beta chain) derives from a study of blood T cell repertoires in COVID-19 (dated by TCRdb to 2018 to 2020). With respect to the entire study: Collaborator samples came from the United States, Italy and Spain and covered acute and convalescent phases of COVID-19. Samples came from the ongoing ImmuneRACE study (first 160 participants) plus 1,254 subjects from 6 global collaborators. A de-identified subject ID, COVID-19 status, age in years and sex were almost always included in the sample metadata. The material from the prospective study consisted of cDNA or gDNA derived from T cells, B-cell-depleted T cells, or PBMCs. Subjects who had been exposed to COVID-19, were actively infected with it, or had recovered from it provided the deeply sampled blood TCRbeta repertoires that made up the dataset. HLA class I and class II types, where available, came from metadata supplied by the sample provider rather than from assay-based typing. The repertoires were released in a freely available public database meant as a resource for research on the immune response to SARS-CoV-2.

Overall study results and their limits: How much clinical and demographic metadata was included differed by source and by participant, and the metadata was provided uncurated.

The germline V gene specifies SGHRS as CDR1 and YFSETQ as CDR2. Relative to germline, V is 0 bases shorter and J is 8 bases shorter, with 17 bases between their ends. Including the terminal cysteine and phenylalanine, the CDR3 comprises 15 residues. The sequence is cut down to CDR3 DNA, 45 bases in frame from base 1. Whole blood was collected in K2EDTA tubes by collaborating institutions according to the institutions' own protocols. For TCRbeta analysis, collaborators shipped samples as frozen whole blood, isolated PBMCs, or DNA extracted from either of those sample types. As for this clone: Its cognate antigen has yet to be identified. No clone much larger than this one lies a single base away; base qualities are absent.

TCRbeta CDR3 regions were amplified from genomic DNA by means of the immunoSEQ Assay, a bias-controlled multiplex PCR. Per the original workflow: The number of nucleated cells in each sample was estimated from the amplification of reference gene primers within the assay. Sequence reads were collapsed and filtered to measure the absolute abundance of every unique TCRbeta CDR3 rearrangement. For each sample, productive Simpson clonality was calculated as the square root of Simpson's diversity index across productive rearrangements. Drawn from immuneACCESS, this table holds only the in-frame rearrangements with V and J called that TCRdb kept. Clones are partly lost; checked studies trace under half to an unresolved V gene and leave the rest unexplained. The V and J calls and clone size were taken over from that table, and D and trimming were inferred from the DNA. The sample table records more than 75,000 clones; about 91% of these occur just once. The biggest ten clones account for about 8% of the sample.

This clonotype was obtained from an older woman with acute or convalescent COVID-19. Sequencing input: peripheral blood. The rearrangement combines TRBV5-1 with TRBJ1-2; the D gene is not confidently resolved. The nucleotide sequence reads as follows: TGCGCCAGCAGCTTGGGTTCTGTCGACATTCGGGGCTACACCTTC. Its translation reads: CASSLGSVDIRGYTF.